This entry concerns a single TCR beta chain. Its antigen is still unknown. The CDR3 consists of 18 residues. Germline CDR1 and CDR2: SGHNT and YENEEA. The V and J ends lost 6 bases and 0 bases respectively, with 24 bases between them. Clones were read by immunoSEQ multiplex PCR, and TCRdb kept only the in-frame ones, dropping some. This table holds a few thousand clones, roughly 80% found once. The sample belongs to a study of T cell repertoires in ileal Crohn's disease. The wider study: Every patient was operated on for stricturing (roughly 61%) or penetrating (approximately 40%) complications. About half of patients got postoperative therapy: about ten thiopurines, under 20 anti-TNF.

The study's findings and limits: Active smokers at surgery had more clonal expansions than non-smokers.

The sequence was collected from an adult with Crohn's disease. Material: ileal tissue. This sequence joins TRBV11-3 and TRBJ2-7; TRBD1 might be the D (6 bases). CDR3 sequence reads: CASSLYRIRGTYSYEQYF. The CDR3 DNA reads TGTGCCAGCAGTTTATACCGAATCAGGGGAACTTACTCCTACGAGCAGTACTTC.